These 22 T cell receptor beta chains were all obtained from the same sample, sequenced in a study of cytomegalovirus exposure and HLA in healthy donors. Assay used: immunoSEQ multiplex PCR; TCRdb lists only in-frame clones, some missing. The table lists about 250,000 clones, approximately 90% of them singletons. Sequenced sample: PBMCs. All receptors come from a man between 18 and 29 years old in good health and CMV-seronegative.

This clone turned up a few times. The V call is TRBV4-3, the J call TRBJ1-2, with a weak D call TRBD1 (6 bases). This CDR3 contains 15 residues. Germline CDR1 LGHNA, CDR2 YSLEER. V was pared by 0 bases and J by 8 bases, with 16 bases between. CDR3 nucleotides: TGCGCCAGCAGCCAAGATAATCGGCAGGGGAAGGGCTACACCTTC. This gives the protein CASSQDNRQGKGYTF.

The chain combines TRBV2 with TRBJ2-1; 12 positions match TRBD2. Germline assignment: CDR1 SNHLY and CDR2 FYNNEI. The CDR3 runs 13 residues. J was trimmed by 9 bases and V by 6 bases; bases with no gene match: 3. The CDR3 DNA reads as TGTGCCAGCAGCGGACTAGCGGGAACTGAGCAGTTCTTC. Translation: CASSGLAGTEQFF.

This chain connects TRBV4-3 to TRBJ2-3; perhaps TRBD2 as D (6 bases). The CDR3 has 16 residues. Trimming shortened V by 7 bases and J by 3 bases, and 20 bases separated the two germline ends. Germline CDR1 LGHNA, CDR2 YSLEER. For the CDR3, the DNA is TGCGCCAGCATAGTAGGGCGGGATCGAGCTACAGATACGCAGTATTTT. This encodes CASIVGRDRATDTQYF.

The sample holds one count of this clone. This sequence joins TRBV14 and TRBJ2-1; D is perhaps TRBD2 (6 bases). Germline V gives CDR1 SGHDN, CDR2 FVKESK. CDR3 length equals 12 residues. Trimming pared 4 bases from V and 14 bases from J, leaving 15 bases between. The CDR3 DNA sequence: TGTGCCAGCAGCCGAACACTAGCAGAGAAGTTCTTC. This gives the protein CASSRTLAEKFF.

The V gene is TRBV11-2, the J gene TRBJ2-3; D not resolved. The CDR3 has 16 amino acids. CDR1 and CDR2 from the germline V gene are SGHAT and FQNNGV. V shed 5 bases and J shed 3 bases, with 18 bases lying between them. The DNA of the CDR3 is TGTGCCAGCAGCGCCGTGTCCCCCGCCGGGACAGATACGCAGTATTTT. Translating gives CASSAVSPAGTDTQYF.

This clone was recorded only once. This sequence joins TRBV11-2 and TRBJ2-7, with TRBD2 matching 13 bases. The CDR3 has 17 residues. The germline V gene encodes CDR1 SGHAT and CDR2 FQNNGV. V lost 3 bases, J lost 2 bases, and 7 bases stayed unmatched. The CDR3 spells CASSFKGTSGIPYEQYF. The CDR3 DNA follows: TGTGCCAGCAGCTTTAAGGGGACTAGCGGGATTCCCTACGAGCAGTACTTC.

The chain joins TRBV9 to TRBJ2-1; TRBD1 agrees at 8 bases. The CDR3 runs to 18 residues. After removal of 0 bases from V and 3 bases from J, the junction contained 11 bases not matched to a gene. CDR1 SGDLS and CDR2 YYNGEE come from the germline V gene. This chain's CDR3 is CASSVGTGTGLFYNEQFF. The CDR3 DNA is TGTGCCAGCAGCGTAGGGACAGGGACAGGACTTTTCTACAATGAGCAGTTCTTC.

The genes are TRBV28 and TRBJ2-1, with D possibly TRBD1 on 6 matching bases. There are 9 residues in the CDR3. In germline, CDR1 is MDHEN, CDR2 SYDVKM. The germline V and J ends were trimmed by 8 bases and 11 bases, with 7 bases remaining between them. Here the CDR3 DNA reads TGTGCCAGCGGACAGAAGCAGTTCTTC. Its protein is CASGQKQFF.

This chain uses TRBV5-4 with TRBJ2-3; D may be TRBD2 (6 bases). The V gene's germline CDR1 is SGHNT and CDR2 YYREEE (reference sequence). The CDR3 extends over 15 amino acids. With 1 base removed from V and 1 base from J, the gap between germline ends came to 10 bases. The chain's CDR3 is CASSLLGGGTDTQYF. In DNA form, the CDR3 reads TGTGCCAGCAGCTTGCTGGGGGGTGGCACAGATACGCAGTATTTT.

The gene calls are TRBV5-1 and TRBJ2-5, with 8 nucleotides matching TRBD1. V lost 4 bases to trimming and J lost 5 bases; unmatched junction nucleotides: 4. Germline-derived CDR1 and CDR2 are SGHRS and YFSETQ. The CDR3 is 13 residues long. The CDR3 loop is CASSPTGDETQYF. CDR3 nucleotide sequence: TGCGCCAGCAGCCCGACAGGGGACGAGACCCAGTACTTC.

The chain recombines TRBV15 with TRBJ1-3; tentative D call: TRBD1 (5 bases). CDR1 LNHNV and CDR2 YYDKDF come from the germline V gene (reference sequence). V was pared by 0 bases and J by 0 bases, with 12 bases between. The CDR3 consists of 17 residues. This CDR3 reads CATSRDRTWGSGNTIYF. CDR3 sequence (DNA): TGTGCCACCAGCAGAGATCGGACATGGGGCTCTGGAAACACCATATATTTT.

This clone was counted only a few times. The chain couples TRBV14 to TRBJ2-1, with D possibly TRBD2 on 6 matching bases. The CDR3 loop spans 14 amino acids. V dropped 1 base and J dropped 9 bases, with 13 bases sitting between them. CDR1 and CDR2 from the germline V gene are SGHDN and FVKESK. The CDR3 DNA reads TGTGCCAGCAGCCAAGCCCACGGGAGTCTTGAGCAGTTCTTC. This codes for CASSQAHGSLEQFF.

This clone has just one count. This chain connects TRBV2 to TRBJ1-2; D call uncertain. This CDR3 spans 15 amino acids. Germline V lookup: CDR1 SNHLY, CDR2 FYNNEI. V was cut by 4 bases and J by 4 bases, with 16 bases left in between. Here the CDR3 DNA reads TGTGCCAGCAGTGGGAGCGGGGAGACGATCTATGGCTACACCTTC. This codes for CASSGSGETIYGYTF.

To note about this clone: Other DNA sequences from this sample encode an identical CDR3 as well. The CDR3 loop reads CASSLTGGSYNEQFF. CDR3 in DNA: TGTGCCAGCAGTTTGACCGGGGGCTCCTACAATGAGCAGTTCTTC. The chain employs TRBV28 and TRBJ2-1, with D possibly matching TRBD2 (6 bases). The CDR3 spans 15 residues. CDR1 MDHEN and CDR2 SYDVKM come from the germline V gene. Trimming took 3 bases from V and 0 from J, leaving 9 bases between them.

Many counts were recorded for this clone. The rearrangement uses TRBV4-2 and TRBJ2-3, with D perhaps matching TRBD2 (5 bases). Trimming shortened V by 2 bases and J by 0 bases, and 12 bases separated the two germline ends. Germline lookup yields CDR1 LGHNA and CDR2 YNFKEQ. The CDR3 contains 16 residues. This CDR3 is CASSQSVDYSTDTQYF. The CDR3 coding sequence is TGTGCCAGCAGCCAATCAGTAGACTACAGCACAGATACGCAGTATTTT.

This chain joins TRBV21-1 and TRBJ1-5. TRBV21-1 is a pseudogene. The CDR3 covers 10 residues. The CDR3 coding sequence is TGTGCCAGCAGCCCACGGGCCCAGCATTTT. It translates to CASSPRAQHF.

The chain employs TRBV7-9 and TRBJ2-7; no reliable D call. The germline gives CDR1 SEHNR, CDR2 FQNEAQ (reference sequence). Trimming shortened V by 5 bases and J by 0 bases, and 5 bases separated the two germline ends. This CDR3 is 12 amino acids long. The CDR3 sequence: CASSPHSYEQYF. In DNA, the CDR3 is TGTGCCAGCAGCCCCCACTCCTACGAGCAGTACTTC.

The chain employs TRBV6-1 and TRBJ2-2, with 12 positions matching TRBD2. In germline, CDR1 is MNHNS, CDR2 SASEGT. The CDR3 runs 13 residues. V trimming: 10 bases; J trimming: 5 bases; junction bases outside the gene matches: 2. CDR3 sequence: CAMGLAGTGELFF. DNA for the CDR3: TGTGCCATGGGACTAGCGGGTACCGGGGAGCTGTTTTTT.

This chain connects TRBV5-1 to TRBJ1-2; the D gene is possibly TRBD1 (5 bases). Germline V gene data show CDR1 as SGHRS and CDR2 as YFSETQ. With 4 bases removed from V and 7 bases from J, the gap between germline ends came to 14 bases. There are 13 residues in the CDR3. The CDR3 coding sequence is TGCGCCAGCAGCGCGGACGGACATCCTGGCTACACCTTC. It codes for CASSADGHPGYTF.

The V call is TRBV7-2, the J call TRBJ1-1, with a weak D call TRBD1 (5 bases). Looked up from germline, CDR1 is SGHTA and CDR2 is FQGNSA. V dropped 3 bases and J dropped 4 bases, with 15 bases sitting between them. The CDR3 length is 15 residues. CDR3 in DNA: TGTGCCAGCAGCTTTAACCAGGGAGCGGGCACTGAAGCTTTCTTT. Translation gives CASSFNQGAGTEAFF.

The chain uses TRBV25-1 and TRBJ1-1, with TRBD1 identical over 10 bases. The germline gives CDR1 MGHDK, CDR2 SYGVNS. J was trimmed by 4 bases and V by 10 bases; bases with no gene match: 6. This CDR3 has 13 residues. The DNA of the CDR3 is TGTGCCATCAGGGACAGGGGTCCCACTGAAGCTTTCTTT. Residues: CAIRDRGPTEAFF.

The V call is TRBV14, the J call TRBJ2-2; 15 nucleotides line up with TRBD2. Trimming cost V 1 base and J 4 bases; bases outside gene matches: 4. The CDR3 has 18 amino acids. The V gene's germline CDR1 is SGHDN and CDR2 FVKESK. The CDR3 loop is CASSQVWTSGRATGELFF. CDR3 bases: TGTGCCAGCAGCCAAGTTTGGACTAGCGGGAGGGCCACCGGGGAGCTGTTTTTT.